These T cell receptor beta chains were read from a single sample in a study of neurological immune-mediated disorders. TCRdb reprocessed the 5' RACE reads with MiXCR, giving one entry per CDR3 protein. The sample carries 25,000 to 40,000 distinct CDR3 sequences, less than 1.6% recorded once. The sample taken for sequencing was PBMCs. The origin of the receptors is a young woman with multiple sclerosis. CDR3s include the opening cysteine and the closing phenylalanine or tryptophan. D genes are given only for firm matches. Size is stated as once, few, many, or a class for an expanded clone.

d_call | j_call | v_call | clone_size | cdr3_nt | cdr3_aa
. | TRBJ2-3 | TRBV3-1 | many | TGTGCCAGCAGCCGTCTAGGGGGGATCGCAGATACGCAGTATTTT | CASSRLGGIADTQYF
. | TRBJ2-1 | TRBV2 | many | TGTGCCAGCGATAACAGGGAGGTGAATGAGCAGTTCTTC | CASDNREVNEQFF
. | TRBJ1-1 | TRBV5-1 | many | TGCGCCAGCAGGTCTGCCGGTGAAGCTTTCTTT | CASRSAGEAFF
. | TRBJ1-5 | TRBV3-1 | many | TGTGCCAGCAGCCTGAAATCTAGCAATCAGCCCCAGCATTTT | CASSLKSSNQPQHF
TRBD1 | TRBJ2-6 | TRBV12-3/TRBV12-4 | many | TGTGCCAGCAGTTTACTCACAGGGGCTGGGGCCAACGTCCTGACTTTC | CASSLLTGAGANVLTF
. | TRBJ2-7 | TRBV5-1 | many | TGCGCCAGCAGCTTCGGAGCCCAGGCCAACGAGCAGTACTTC | CASSFGAQANEQYF
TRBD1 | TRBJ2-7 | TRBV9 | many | TGTGCCAGCAGCCCCACAGGGGACGAGCAGTACTTC | CASSPTGDEQYF
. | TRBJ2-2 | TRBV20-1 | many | TGCAGTGCTAGAGCTGGCCCCGTCAACACCGGGGAGCTGTTTTTT | CSARAGPVNTGELFF
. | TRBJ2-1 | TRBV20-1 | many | TGCAGTGCTAGACGCGCCGGGGACTCCTTGTTCTTC | CSARRAGDSLFF
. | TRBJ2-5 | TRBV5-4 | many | TGTGCCAGCAGCCCTCGGACAGAACAAGAGACCCAGTACTTC | CASSPRTEQETQYF
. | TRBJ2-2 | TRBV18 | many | TGTGCCAGCTCAGGACAAACGAACACCGGGGAGCTGTTTTTT | CASSGQTNTGELFF
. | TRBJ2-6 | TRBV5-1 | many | TGCGCCAGCAGCTTGGAGGCACGGGTTCCTGGGGCCAACGTCCTGACTTTC | CASSLEARVPGANVLTF
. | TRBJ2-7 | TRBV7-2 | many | TGTGCCAGCAGCCGCCGGAGAGCGGCTCGAAGCTCCTACGAGCAGTACTTC | CASSRRRAARSSYEQYF
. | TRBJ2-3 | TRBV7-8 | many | TGTGCCAGCAGCTCCCTCCGCACAGATACGCAGTATTTT | CASSSLRTDTQYF
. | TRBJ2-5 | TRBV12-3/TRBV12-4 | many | TGTGCCAGCAGTCCCCGGACCCAAGAGACCCAGTACTTC | CASSPRTQETQYF
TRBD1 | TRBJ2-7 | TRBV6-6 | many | TGTGCCAGCAGGACAGGGCTCGAGCAGTACTTC | CASRTGLEQYF
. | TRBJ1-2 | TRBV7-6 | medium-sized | TGTGCCAGCAGCGGGGGGGGCCGTAGGAGCTATGGCTACACCTTC | CASSGGGRRSYGYTF
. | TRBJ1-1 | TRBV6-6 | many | TGTGCCAGCACCATAGGGGCAGGGTTGGCCACTGAAGCTTTCTTT | CASTIGAGLATEAFF
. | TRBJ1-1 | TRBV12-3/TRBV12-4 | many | TGTGCCAGCAGTTCCTCGCTATTAAGCGCTGAAGCTTTCTTT | CASSSSLLSAEAFF
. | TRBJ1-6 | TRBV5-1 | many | TGCGCCAGCAGCTTGAAGGAGGATTCACCCCTCCACTTT | CASSLKEDSPLHF